Sequencing of this TCR beta chain was carried out in a study of blood T cell repertoires in COVID-19. There are 17 residues in the CDR3. From germline, CDR1 is LNHNV and CDR2 YYDKDF (reference sequence). Trimming took 2 bases from V and 0 from J, leaving 14 bases between them. Original handling: Scientists estimated how many nucleated cells there were by amplifying reference gene primers. The assay was immunoSEQ multiplex PCR, and TCRdb's table has in-frame clones only and misses some. The V and J calls and clone size come from that table; D and trimming were worked out from the DNA. This table has approximately 300,000 clones, 90% appearing once.

The sequenced sample was peripheral blood. The chain has TRBV15 and TRBJ2-1; D possibly corresponds to TRBD2 (5 bases). The TCR was taken from a woman aged 45-60 years with COVID-19, enrolled during active disease. CDR3 sequence: CATSRPVSGSSYNEQFF. In DNA, the CDR3 is TGTGCCACCAGCAGACCTGTGAGCGGAAGCTCCTACAATGAGCAGTTCTTC.